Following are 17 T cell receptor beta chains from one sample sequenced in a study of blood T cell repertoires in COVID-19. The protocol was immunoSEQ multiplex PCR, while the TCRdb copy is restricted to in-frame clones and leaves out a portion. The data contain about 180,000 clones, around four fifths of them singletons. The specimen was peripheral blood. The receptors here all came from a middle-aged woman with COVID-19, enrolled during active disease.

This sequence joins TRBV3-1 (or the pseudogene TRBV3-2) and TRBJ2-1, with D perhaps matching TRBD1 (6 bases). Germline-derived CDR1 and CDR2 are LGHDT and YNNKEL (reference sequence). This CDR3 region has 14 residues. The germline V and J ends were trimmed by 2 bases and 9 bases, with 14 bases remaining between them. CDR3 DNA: TGTGCCAGCAGCCAATTTACAGGGACGGCTGAGCAGTTCTTC. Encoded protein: CASSQFTGTAEQFF.

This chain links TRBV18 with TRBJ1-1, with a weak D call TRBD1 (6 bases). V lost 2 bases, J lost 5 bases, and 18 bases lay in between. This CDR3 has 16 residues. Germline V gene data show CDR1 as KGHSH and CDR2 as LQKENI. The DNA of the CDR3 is TGTGCCAGCTCACCAACGGCGGGCAGGGGTGGTACTGAAGCTTTCTTT. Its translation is CASSPTAGRGGTEAFF.

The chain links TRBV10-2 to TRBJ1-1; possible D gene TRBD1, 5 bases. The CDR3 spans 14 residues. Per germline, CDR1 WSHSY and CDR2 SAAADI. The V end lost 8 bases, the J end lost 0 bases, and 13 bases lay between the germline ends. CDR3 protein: CASWGRTLNTEAFF. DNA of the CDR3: TGCGCCAGCTGGGGCCGCACTCTGAACACTGAAGCTTTCTTT.

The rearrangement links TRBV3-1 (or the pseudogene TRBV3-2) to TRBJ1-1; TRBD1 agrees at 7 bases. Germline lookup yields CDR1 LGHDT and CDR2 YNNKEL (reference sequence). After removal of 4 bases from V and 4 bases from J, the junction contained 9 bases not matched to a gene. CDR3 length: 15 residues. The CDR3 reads CASSPYRQGGTEAFF. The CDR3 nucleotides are TGTGCCAGCAGCCCTTACCGACAGGGAGGCACTGAAGCTTTCTTT.

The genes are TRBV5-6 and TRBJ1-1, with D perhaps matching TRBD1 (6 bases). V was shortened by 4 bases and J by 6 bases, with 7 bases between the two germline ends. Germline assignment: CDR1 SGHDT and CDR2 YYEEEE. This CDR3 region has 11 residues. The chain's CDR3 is CASSTGSEAFF. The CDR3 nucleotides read TGTGCCAGCAGCACAGGGTCTGAAGCTTTCTTT.

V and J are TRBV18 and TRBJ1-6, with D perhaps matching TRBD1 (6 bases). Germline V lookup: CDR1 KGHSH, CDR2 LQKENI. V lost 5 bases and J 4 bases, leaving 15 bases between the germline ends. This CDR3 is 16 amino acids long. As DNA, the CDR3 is TGTGCCAGCTCATCCTCAGGACAGCATTATAATTCACCCCTCCACTTT. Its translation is CASSSSGQHYNSPLHF.

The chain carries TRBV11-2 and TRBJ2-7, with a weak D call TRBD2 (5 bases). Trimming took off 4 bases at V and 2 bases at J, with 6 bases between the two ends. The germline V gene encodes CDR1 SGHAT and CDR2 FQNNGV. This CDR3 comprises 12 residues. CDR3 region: CASSSRAYEQYF. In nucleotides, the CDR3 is TGTGCCAGCAGCTCGCGGGCCTACGAGCAGTACTTC.

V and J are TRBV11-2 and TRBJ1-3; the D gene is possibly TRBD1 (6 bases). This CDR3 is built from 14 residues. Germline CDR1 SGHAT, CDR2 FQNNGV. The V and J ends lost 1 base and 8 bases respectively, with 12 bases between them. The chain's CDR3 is CASSLADSADTIYF. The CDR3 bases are TGTGCCAGCAGCTTAGCGGACAGTGCGGACACCATATATTTT. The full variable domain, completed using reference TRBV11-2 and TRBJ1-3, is EAGVAQSPRYKIIEKRQSVAFWCNPISGHATLYWYQQILGQGPKLLIQFQNNGVVDDSQLPKDRFSAERLKGVDSTLKIQPAKLEDSAVYLCASSLADSADTIYFGEGSWLTVV.

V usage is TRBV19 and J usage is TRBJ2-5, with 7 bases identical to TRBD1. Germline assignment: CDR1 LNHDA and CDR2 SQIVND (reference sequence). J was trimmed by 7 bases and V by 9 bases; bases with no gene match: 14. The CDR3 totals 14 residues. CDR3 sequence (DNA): TGTGCCAGCCGGGACAGTAAACTATCGGGGACCCAGTACTTC. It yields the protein CASRDSKLSGTQYF.

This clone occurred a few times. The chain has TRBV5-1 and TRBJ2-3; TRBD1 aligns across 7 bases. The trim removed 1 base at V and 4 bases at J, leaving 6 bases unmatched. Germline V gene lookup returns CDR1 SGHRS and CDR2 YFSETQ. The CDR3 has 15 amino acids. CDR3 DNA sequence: TGCGCCAGCAGCTTGAGAGGACAGGTCGCAGATACGCAGTATTTT. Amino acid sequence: CASSLRGQVADTQYF.

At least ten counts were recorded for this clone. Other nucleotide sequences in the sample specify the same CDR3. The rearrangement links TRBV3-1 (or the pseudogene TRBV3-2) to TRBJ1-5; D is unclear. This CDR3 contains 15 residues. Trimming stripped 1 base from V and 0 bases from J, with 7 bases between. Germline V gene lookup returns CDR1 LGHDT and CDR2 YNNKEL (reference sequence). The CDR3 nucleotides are TGTGCCAGCAGCCAAGTCCGGGATAGCAATCAGCCCCAGCATTTT. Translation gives CASSQVRDSNQPQHF.

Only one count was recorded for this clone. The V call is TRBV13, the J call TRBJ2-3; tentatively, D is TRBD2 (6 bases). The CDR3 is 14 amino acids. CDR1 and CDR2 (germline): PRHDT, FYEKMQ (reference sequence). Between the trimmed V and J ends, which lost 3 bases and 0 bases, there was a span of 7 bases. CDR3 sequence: CASSFGGSTDTQYF. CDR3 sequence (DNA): TGTGCCAGCAGCTTCGGGGGAAGCACAGATACGCAGTATTTT.

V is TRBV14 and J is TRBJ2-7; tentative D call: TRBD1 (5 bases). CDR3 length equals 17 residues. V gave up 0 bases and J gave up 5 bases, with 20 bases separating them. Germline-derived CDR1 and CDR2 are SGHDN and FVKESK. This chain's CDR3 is CASSQDGRAPTVHEQYF. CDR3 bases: TGTGCCAGCAGCCAAGACGGAAGGGCCCCGACAGTCCACGAGCAGTACTTC. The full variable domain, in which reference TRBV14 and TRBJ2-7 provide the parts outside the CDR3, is EAGVTQFPSHSVIEKGQTVTLRCDPISGHDNLYWYRRVMGKEIKFLLHFVKESKQDESGMPNNRFLAERTGGTYSTLKVQPAELEDSGVYFCASSQDGRAPTVHEQYFGPGTRLTVT.

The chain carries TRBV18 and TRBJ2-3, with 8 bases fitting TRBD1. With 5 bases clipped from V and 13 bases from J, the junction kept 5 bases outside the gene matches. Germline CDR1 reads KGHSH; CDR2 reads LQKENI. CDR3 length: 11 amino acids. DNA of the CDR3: TGTGCCAGCTCAGACAGGGGACCGGAGTATTTT. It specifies CASSDRGPEYF.

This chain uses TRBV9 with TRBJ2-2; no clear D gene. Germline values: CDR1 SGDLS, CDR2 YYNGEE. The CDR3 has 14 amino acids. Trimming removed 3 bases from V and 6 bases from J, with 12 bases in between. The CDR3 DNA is TGTGCCAGCAGCGGTCCCAGTTCCGCCGGGGAGCTGTTTTTT. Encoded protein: CASSGPSSAGELFF.

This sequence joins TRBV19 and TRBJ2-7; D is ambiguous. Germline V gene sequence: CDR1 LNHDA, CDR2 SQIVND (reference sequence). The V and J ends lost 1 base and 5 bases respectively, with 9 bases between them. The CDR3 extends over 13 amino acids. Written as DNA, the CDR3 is TGTGCCAGTAGTATAGTGGCCGGAGACGAGCAGTACTTC. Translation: CASSIVAGDEQYF.

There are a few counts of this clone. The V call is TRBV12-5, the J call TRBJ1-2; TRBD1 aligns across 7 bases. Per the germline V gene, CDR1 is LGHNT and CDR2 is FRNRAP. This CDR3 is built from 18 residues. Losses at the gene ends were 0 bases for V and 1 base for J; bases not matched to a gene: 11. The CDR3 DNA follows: TGTGCTAGTGGTTTGGTTTTCCCCGGGACAGCCCATAACTATGGCTACACCTTC. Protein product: CASGLVFPGTAHNYGYTF.